The TCR beta chain described here comes from a study of T cell clones after liver transplantation. Study as a whole: Samples came from ITN030ST, which attempted immunosuppression withdrawal within 2 years of liver transplantation. Until 12-24 months post-transplant, subjects got standard immunosuppression and no induction.

Sequenced by immunoSEQ multiplex PCR; TCRdb stores in-frame clones only, minus some. This table holds 20,000 to 25,000 clones, approximately 68% found once. Sequencing used CD4+ T cells from blood, obtained before liver transplant. The TCR originated in a human donor who received a liver transplant.

The CDR3: CASSGVGGNSPLHF. CDR3 in DNA: TGTGCCAGCAGTGGGGTCGGTGGTAATTCACCCCTCCACTTT. The J gene is TRBJ1-6, the V gene TRBV6-4; D gene uncertain. Per germline, CDR1 MRHNA and CDR2 SNTAGT. V was clipped by 4 bases and J by 6 bases, with 10 bases between them. The CDR3 has 14 amino acids.